These 3 T cell receptor beta chains were sequenced from one sample in a study of T cell responses to AZD1222 COVID-19 vaccine. Measured with immunoSEQ multiplex PCR; TCRdb has only the in-frame clones, and not every one. The table has more than 20,000 clones, roughly 84% seen once. Sequencing used peripheral blood, obtained 28 days after the second AZD1222 dose. These receptor sequences come from an adult who received the AZD1222 COVID-19 vaccine.

The chain is built from TRBV7-2 and TRBJ1-3, with unresolved D. Between the trimmed V and J ends, which lost 1 base and 0 bases, there was a span of 7 bases. This CDR3 is 15 amino acids long. Germline V CDR1 and CDR2: SGHTA, FQGNSA. CDR3 nucleotide sequence: TGTGCCAGCAGCTTAGAAACGACCTCTGGAAACACCATATATTTT. As protein: CASSLETTSGNTIYF.

This chain joins TRBV2 and TRBJ2-2; 7 bases are a match to TRBD2. Per germline, CDR1 SNHLY and CDR2 FYNNEI. V lost 4 bases and J lost 7; bases outside the gene matches: 6. The length of the CDR3 is 14 residues. Written as DNA, the CDR3 is TGTGCCAGCAGTGGCCCCATAGCGGGCGGGGAGCTGTTTTTT. Translated: CASSGPIAGGELFF. Complete variable domain (other parts from reference TRBV2 and TRBJ2-2): EPEVTQTPSHQVTQMGQEVILRCVPISNHLYFYWYRQILGQKVEFLVSFYNNEISEKSEIFDDQFSVERPDGSNFTLKIRSTKLEDSAMYFCASSGPIAGGELFFGEGSRLTVL.

CDR3 DNA sequence: TGCGCCAGCAGCAACAGAAATAGCGGGAGCAATGAGCAGTTCTTC. It is translated as CASSNRNSGSNEQFF. The chain uses TRBV5-1 and TRBJ2-1; 9 bases align to TRBD2. Germline V gene sequence: CDR1 SGHRS, CDR2 YFSETQ. This CDR3 comprises 15 residues. J was trimmed by 6 bases and V by 4 bases; bases with no gene match: 8. The complete variable domain, with remaining parts taken from reference TRBV5-1 and TRBJ2-1, reads KAGVTQTPRYLIKTRGQQVTLSCSPISGHRSVSWYQQTPGQGLQFLFEYFSETQRNKGNFPGRFSGRQFSNSRSEMNVSTLELGDSALYLCASSNRNSGSNEQFFGPGTRLTVL.